The rows below give T cell receptor beta chains drawn from one sample of a study of T-cell reconstitution after alpha-beta-depleted transplantation in children. A single record per CDR3 protein comes from TCRdb applying MiXCR to the PCR reads. Of 170,000 or so distinct CDR3 sequences listed, about 6.8% are singletons. The source material was PBMCs from the stem cell graft donor, sampled from the stem cell graft. These receptors were collected from a human donor who donated a stem cell graft to a child with Wiskott-Aldrich syndrome. Each CDR3 is given with its conserved first and last residue. The D gene is left open where the match is weak. The size entry is marked missing in some rows and otherwise reads once, few, many or a size class.

TRBD1	few	TRBV5-1	TRBJ2-2	TGCGCCAGCAGCGGGAAGACAGGGGTTAGCACCGGGGAGCTGTTTTTT	CASSGKTGVSTGELFF
-	many	TRBV6-1	TRBJ2-3	TGTGCCAGCAGAAAATCGGCGTCTAGCACAGATACGCAGTATTTT	CASRKSASSTDTQYF
-	-	TRBV15	TRBJ1-5	TGTGCCACCAGCAGAGATCAATTATATCAGCCCCAGCATTTT	CATSRDQLYQPQHF
TRBD2	-	TRBV3-1	TRBJ2-3	TGTGCCAGCAGCCCCGGACTAGCCCGCACAGATACGCAGTATTTT	CASSPGLARTDTQYF
-	many	TRBV6-5	TRBJ1-2	TGTGCCAGCAGGGGCCCTTGGGATAGGTATGGCTACACCTTC	CASRGPWDRYGYTF
-	many	TRBV24-1	TRBJ2-2	TGTGCCACCAGTGATTTTCTGGGACCGCAGAACACCGGGGAGCTGTTTTTT	CATSDFLGPQNTGELFF
-	many	TRBV29-1	TRBJ2-5	TGCAGCGTTGCACGCCCCTCGGGGACCCAGTACTTC	CSVARPSGTQYF
-	many	TRBV30	TRBJ2-1	TGTGCCTGGAGTCGGCCGGTATCCAGGAATGAGCAGTTCTTC	CAWSRPVSRNEQFF
-	few	TRBV5-1	TRBJ1-1	TGCGCCAGCAGTGGAGGACAGTTGAACACTGAAGCTTTCTTT	CASSGGQLNTEAFF
-	many	TRBV27	TRBJ1-1	TGTGCCAGCAGTTTACATTACGGGACAACGAACACTGAAGCTTTCTTT	CASSLHYGTTNTEAFF
-	many	TRBV6-5	TRBJ1-6	TGTGCCAGCAGTTACGGGGGGGGGACACCCCTCCACTTT	CASSYGGGTPLHF
TRBD1	many	TRBV30	TRBJ1-2	TGTGCCTCTAAGGGACAGGGGGCTGGCGGCTACACCTTC	CASKGQGAGGYTF
-	-	TRBV14	TRBJ2-5	TGTGCCAGCAGCCATTGGTGGGAGAACCAAGAGACCCAGTACTTC	CASSHWWENQETQYF
TRBD1	many	TRBV4-1	TRBJ2-1	TGCGCCAGCAGCCAAGTGACTATAAGAGGGGGCGATGAGCAGTTCTTC	CASSQVTIRGGDEQFF
-	many	TRBV20-1	TRBJ1-2	TGCAGTGCTAGAGATCAGGAGCAAAACTATGGCTACACCTTC	CSARDQEQNYGYTF
-	-	TRBV4-1	TRBJ2-7	TGCGCCAGCAGCTTCCCCGGAGAGGCGGGGGAGCAGTACTTC	CASSFPGEAGEQYF
-	many	TRBV24-1	TRBJ1-2	TGTGCCACCAGTGATTCGACAGTAAGATCTAACTATGGCTACACCTTC	CATSDSTVRSNYGYTF
-	many	TRBV7-2	TRBJ2-3	TGTGCCAGCAGCTTATCCAGTCGGACCTACGCAGATACGCAGTATTTT	CASSLSSRTYADTQYF
TRBD2	-	TRBV5-1	TRBJ2-5	TGCGCCAGCAGCTTGACGGGGGGAGTAGAGCAAGAGACCCAGTACTTC	CASSLTGGVEQETQYF
-	many	TRBV6-1	TRBJ1-1	TGTGCCAGCACCCCAGGGGTCACATCAGGGCCCACTGAAGCTTTCTTT	CASTPGVTSGPTEAFF
-	many	TRBV12-3/TRBV12-4	TRBJ1-2	TGTGCCAGCAGTAGACAGGACAGCCCCTATGGCTACACCTTC	CASSRQDSPYGYTF
-	many	TRBV12-3/TRBV12-4	TRBJ2-5	TGTGCCAGCATCAACAGCAACTACCAAGAGACCCAGTACTTC	CASINSNYQETQYF
-	-	TRBV5-1	TRBJ1-3	TGCGCCAGCAGCTTGCTAGGACAGCCGATTTCTGGAAACACCATATATTTT	CASSLLGQPISGNTIYF
TRBD2	many	TRBV12-3/TRBV12-4	TRBJ2-3	TGTGCCAGCAAACGGGAGGCCGGCACAGATACGCAGTATTTT	CASKREAGTDTQYF
-	many	TRBV7-2	TRBJ2-1	TGTGCCAGCAACCTAGGTTCGGGGGCGCTTCGAAGCGAGCAGTTCTTC	CASNLGSGALRSEQFF
TRBD1	many	TRBV7-2	TRBJ2-2	TGTGCCAGCAGCTTAAGGAGGACAGGAATCAACACCGGGGAGCTGTTTTTT	CASSLRRTGINTGELFF
TRBD1	many	TRBV10-3	TRBJ1-5	TGTGCCATCAGCGCGGACAGGGAAAGTCAGCCCCAGCATTTT	CAISADRESQPQHF
-	many	TRBV12-3/TRBV12-4	TRBJ2-3	TGTGCCAGCAGTTTAGCACCAGGTGGTACGCAGTATTTT	CASSLAPGGTQYF
-	-	TRBV29-1	TRBJ2-7	TGCAGCGTTTGGGTGTCCGGAACTCCTCTCTTC	CSVWVSGTPLF
-	few	TRBV20-1	TRBJ1-4	TGCAGTGCTAGAGAGGACCGCTATAATGAAAAACTGTTTTTT	CSAREDRYNEKLFF
-	many	TRBV24-1	TRBJ2-4	TGTGCCACCAGTGCCCCAGGGAAAGGATACATTCAGTACTTC	CATSAPGKGYIQYF
-	many	TRBV6-5	TRBJ2-3	TGTGCCAGCAGTTACTCCGGCAAGGATACGCAGTATTTT	CASSYSGKDTQYF
TRBD1	many	TRBV12-3/TRBV12-4	TRBJ2-3	TGTGCCAGCAGTTTATTCCCGGGACAGGGCACGGATACGCAGTATTTT	CASSLFPGQGTDTQYF
TRBD1	-	TRBV27	TRBJ2-5	TGTGCCAGCAGCCGGGGACAGGGTGGAGAGACCCAGTACTTC	CASSRGQGGETQYF
-	many	TRBV9	TRBJ1-2	TGTGCCAGCAGCGATCGGGTGAGCGGCTACACCTTC	CASSDRVSGYTF
-	-	TRBV5-1	TRBJ2-7	TGCGCCAGCAGCTTCTCCGGGACAAACCCCGAGCAGTACTTC	CASSFSGTNPEQYF
-	few	TRBV3-1	TRBJ2-7	TGTGCCAGCAGCCAAGATTTTTCGGGCAGGTCCTACGAGCAGTACTTC	CASSQDFSGRSYEQYF
-	many	TRBV28	TRBJ1-1	TGTGCCAGCAGTTTGAACAGGGAAAGGGGGAACACTGAAGCTTTCTTT	CASSLNRERGNTEAFF
TRBD2	many	TRBV29-1	TRBJ2-1	TGCAGCGCCCGAAGGGGGGCGGGACTAGCGGGCCCTTGGAAGGCCGATGAGCAGTTCTTC	CSARRGAGLAGPWKADEQFF
-	-	TRBV2	TRBJ2-2	TGTGCCAGCAGTATGGGGATGGGGTACGGGGAGCTGTTTTTT	CASSMGMGYGELFF
TRBD2	-	TRBV7-2	TRBJ2-1	TGTGCCAGCAGCTTAGCGCTCCGGGGGGGCAATGAGCAGTTCTTC	CASSLALRGGNEQFF
-	few	TRBV20-1	TRBJ1-5	TGCAGTGCTAGTTACGGGACCAACAATCAGCCCCAGCATTTT	CSASYGTNNQPQHF
TRBD2	-	TRBV5-4	TRBJ2-3	TGTGCCAGCAGGTTGACTAGCGGAGCTGGGGCAGATACGCAGTATTTT	CASRLTSGAGADTQYF
-	few	TRBV13	TRBJ2-6	TGTGCCAGCAGCTTTTATGACTCGGGGGAAGCTGGGGCCAACGTCCTGACTTTC	CASSFYDSGEAGANVLTF
TRBD1	many	TRBV24-1	TRBJ2-1	TGTGCCACCAGTGTCTCTCCGGGACAGGGGAGGGTTGAGCAGTTCTTC	CATSVSPGQGRVEQFF
TRBD2	few	TRBV28	TRBJ2-7	TGTGCCAGCAGTTTAAATATAGAGCGGGGCACCACAAACAGCCCCCGCTACGAGCAGTACTTC	CASSLNIERGTTNSPRYEQYF
TRBD2	few	TRBV5-1	TRBJ2-5	TGCGCCAGCAGCTCCTCCGGGACTAGCGAAGAGACCCAGTACTTC	CASSSSGTSEETQYF
-	many	TRBV5-6	TRBJ2-3	TGTGCCAGCAGCCTCCGGGGGCCGGATACGCAGTATTTT	CASSLRGPDTQYF
-	many	TRBV4-3	TRBJ2-7	TGCGCCAGCAGCCAAGAAGTAGGGGGGTTTAATCCCTACGAGCAGTACTTC	CASSQEVGGFNPYEQYF
TRBD1	many	TRBV20-1	TRBJ1-4	TGCAGTGCTATGGGACAGGGCGTCAGTGAAAAACTGTTTTTT	CSAMGQGVSEKLFF
-	few	TRBV7-8	TRBJ2-7	TGTGCCAGCAGCCGCATCGCAGGGGCTTCCTACGAGCAGTACTTC	CASSRIAGASYEQYF